One sample yielded the 5 T cell receptor beta chains listed below, sequenced in a study of blood T cell repertoires in COVID-19. Only in-frame clones appear in the TCRdb table, and some are missing; sequencing was by immunoSEQ multiplex PCR. In the table there are under 65,000 clones, 90% to 95% of which are singletons. Sequencing was carried out using peripheral blood. Receptors were obtained from a human donor in a cohort sampled during active COVID-19.

J is TRBJ2-1 and V is TRBV4-3; TRBD2 matches at 12 bases. Germline V gene sequence: CDR1 LGHNA, CDR2 YSLEER. The CDR3 has 15 amino acids. Unmatched junction bases numbered 9, after V lost 0 bases and J lost 15 bases. The CDR3, as DNA: TGCGCCAGCAGCCAAGACTTGCCCACTAGCGGGGGGTGGTTCTTC. This codes for CASSQDLPTSGGWFF.

The chain combines TRBV28 with TRBJ2-6, with D possibly being TRBD1 (6 bases). Germline lookup yields CDR1 MDHEN and CDR2 SYDVKM. Trimming shortened V by 3 bases and J by 2 bases, and 14 bases separated the two germline ends. This CDR3 region has 17 residues. Here the CDR3 DNA reads TGTGCCAGCAGTTTCATTCAGGGGAGCCCTGGGGCCAACGTCCTGACTTTC. Encoded protein: CASSFIQGSPGANVLTF.

The V and J genes are TRBV5-5 and TRBJ1-3, with D uncertain. The V end was cut by 4 bases, the J end by 0 bases, with 11 bases between. CDR1 and CDR2 from the germline V gene are SGHKS and YYEKEE (reference sequence). This CDR3 is 15 amino acids long. The CDR3 sequence is CASSASTYSGNTIYF. The DNA of the CDR3 is TGTGCCAGCAGCGCTTCCACTTACTCTGGAAACACCATATATTTT.

The gene calls are TRBV5-1 and TRBJ2-7; TRBD2 matches 15 bases. CDR1 SGHRS and CDR2 YFSETQ come from the germline V gene. V dropped 4 bases and J dropped 2; count of bases not matched to a gene: 7. This CDR3 has 17 amino acids. The CDR3 reads CASSPGLAGGFAYEQYF. The CDR3, as DNA: TGCGCCAGCAGCCCGGGACTAGCGGGGGGCTTCGCCTACGAGCAGTACTTC.

This clone was seen just once. An end of the junction differs from the germline gene, which may be a read error. V gene TRBV7-9 combines with J gene TRBJ1-1; TRBD1 matches at 7 bases. CDR3 size: 14 residues. CDR1 and CDR2 from the germline V gene are SEHNR and FQNEAQ (reference sequence). The chain's CDR3 is CASSLAPRQGRAFF. In nucleotides, the CDR3 is TGTGCCAGCAGTTTAGCCCCCCGACAGGGCAGAGCTTTCTTT.